Each of the 10 T cell receptor beta chains below was sequenced from the same sample in a study of CD8 T cells in ankylosing spondylitis. Study-level results: About 8 highly homologous variants made up a TCR beta motif, and this motif appeared characteristic of ankylosing spondylitis blood.

Antigens for these TCRs are unknown. A single record per CDR3 protein comes from TCRdb applying MiXCR to the 5' RACE reads. The table has around 490,000 distinct CDR3 sequences, about 5.4% seen once; the top ten hold approximately 3.5%. Sequencing used blood, either unsorted or a sorted T cell fraction (not recorded which). All receptors come from a male donor with ankylosing spondylitis.

At least ten counts were recorded for this clonotype. This sequence joins TRBV5-1 and TRBJ1-5; 7 nucleotides line up with TRBD1. Germline V lookup: CDR1 SGHRS, CDR2 YFSETQ. The length of the CDR3 is 17 residues. The ends lost 4 bases at V and 3 bases at J; junction bases unmatched: 13. CDR3 region: CASSPGWAGGFNQPQHF. CDR3 nucleotides: TGCGCCAGCAGCCCCGGCTGGGCAGGGGGATTCAATCAGCCCCAGCATTTT. Complete variable domain (other parts from reference TRBV5-1 and TRBJ1-5): KAGVTQTPRYLIKTRGQQVTLSCSPISGHRSVSWYQQTPGQGLQFLFEYFSETQRNKGNFPGRFSGRQFSNSRSEMNVSTLELGDSALYLCASSPGWAGGFNQPQHFGDGTRLSIL.

The CDR3 DNA sequence: TGTGCCAGCAGCTTTAGGCCTAGCGGGACCTACTCCTACGAGCAGTACTTC. Translation gives CASSFRPSGTYSYEQYF. J is TRBJ2-7 and V is TRBV7-2; 9 nucleotides match TRBD2. V lost 3 bases and J lost 0; bases outside the gene matches: 9. CDR1 is SGHTA, CDR2 FQGNSA, per germline. The CDR3 runs to 17 residues.

This clonotype occurred a few times. This chain links TRBV7-8 with TRBJ1-2; D is possibly TRBD1 (5 bases). Between the trimmed V and J ends, which lost 5 bases and 4 bases, there was a span of 11 bases. The CDR3 contains 13 residues. Germline lookup yields CDR1 SGHVS and CDR2 FQNEAQ. The CDR3 spells CASSLREVYGYTF. Here the CDR3 DNA reads TGTGCCAGCAGCCTCAGGGAAGTCTATGGCTACACCTTC.

This clonotype was seen at least ten times. The chain is built from TRBV28 and TRBJ1-6; D is ambiguous. Germline-derived CDR1 and CDR2 are MDHEN and SYDVKM. The V gene lost 8 bases and the J gene lost 5 bases, with 7 bases spanning the gap. This CDR3 region has 12 residues. CDR3: CASGSHNSPLHF. The CDR3 DNA is TGTGCCAGCGGATCGCATAATTCACCCCTCCACTTT.

The chain uses TRBV21-1 and TRBJ1-6. TRBV21-1 is marked as a pseudogene. The CDR3 consists of 14 residues. The CDR3: CASSKVRYNSPLHF. As DNA, the CDR3 is TGTGCCAGCAGCAAAGTTCGGTATAATTCACCCCTCCACTTT.

Ten or more counts support this clonotype. V is TRBV5-1 and J is TRBJ1-3, with D possibly being TRBD1 (6 bases). The CDR3 is made up of 13 amino acids. Germline V gene sequence: CDR1 SGHRS, CDR2 YFSETQ. Trimming stripped 7 bases from V and 2 bases from J, with 10 bases between. CDR3 in amino acids: CASGQTPGNTIYF. DNA for the CDR3: TGCGCCAGCGGACAGACCCCTGGAAACACCATATATTTT.

There are many counts of this clonotype. The V call is TRBV28, the J call TRBJ2-7, with TRBD1 identical over 8 bases. CDR3 size: 15 residues. V lost 3 bases and J lost 4; bases outside the gene matches: 8. The V gene's germline CDR1 is MDHEN and CDR2 SYDVKM. The CDR3 protein is CASSFGQGHGYEQYF. The CDR3 DNA is TGTGCCAGCAGTTTTGGACAGGGTCATGGATACGAGCAGTACTTC.

The table lists this clonotype with many counts. The chain recombines TRBV7-2 with TRBJ2-4; the D gene is possibly TRBD2 (6 bases). V was cut by 5 bases and J by 1 base, with 9 bases left in between. The CDR3 extends over 14 amino acids. Germline-derived CDR1 and CDR2 are SGHTA and FQGNSA. CDR3 sequence reads: CASSLRGAKNIQYF. The CDR3 coding sequence is TGTGCCAGCAGCCTCCGGGGGGCCAAAAACATTCAGTACTTC.

This clonotype was found many times. The chain carries TRBV5-6 and TRBJ2-1; perhaps TRBD2 as D (5 bases). Trimming removed 0 bases at V and 3 bases at J, with 16 bases between. The CDR3 extends over 17 amino acids. Germline CDR1 and CDR2: SGHDT and YYEEEE. The CDR3 is CASSLEVWRWNYNEQFF. CDR3 DNA: TGTGCCAGCAGCTTGGAGGTGTGGAGGTGGAACTACAATGAGCAGTTCTTC.

This clonotype was detected ten times or more. The chain is built from TRBV20-1 and TRBJ1-2; D is possibly TRBD1 (5 bases). The CDR3 has 12 residues. Germline CDR1 DFQATT, CDR2 SNEGSKA (reference sequence). V lost 4 bases and J 2 bases, leaving 8 bases between the germline ends. CDR3 nucleotides: TGCAGTGCTATCCCAGGGAACTATGGCTACACCTTC. Residues: CSAIPGNYGYTF.